A selection of T cell receptor beta chains follows, all from one sample in a study of blood T cell repertoires in COVID-19. Profiled with immunoSEQ multiplex PCR; TCRdb holds only in-frame clones, not every one. The data hold around 150,000 clones, with around 74% observed a single time. Sequenced sample: peripheral blood. The receptors shown here come from a man between 65 and 85 years old with acute or convalescent COVID-19. CDR3s include the opening cysteine and the closing phenylalanine or tryptophan. The order of the fields is CDR3 protein, CDR3 DNA, V gene, clone size, J gene, D gene. D genes are given only for firm matches. Size tells how often a clone was seen (once, few, many) or the class of an expanded clone, and some rows leave it out.

CDR3aa: CASSLGAANLYF; CDR3nt: TGCGCCAGCAGCTTGGGTGCGGCTAATCTGTACTTC; v_gene: TRBV5-1; abundance: once; j_gene: TRBJ2-7; d_gene: .
CDR3aa: CASRARQGRYDSPLHF; CDR3nt: TGTGCCAGCAGAGCTCGACAGGGCCGGTACGATTCACCCCTCCACTTT; v_gene: TRBV2; abundance: .; j_gene: TRBJ1-6; d_gene: TRBD1
CDR3aa: CATGREYSNQPQHF; CDR3nt: TGTGCTACCGGGAGGGAATATAGCAATCAGCCCCAGCATTTT; v_gene: TRBV19; abundance: .; j_gene: TRBJ1-5; d_gene: .
CDR3aa: CASSDSRGGSTDTQYF; CDR3nt: TGCGCCAGCAGTGATTCTAGGGGGGGGAGCACAGATACGCAGTATTTT; v_gene: TRBV10-1; abundance: .; j_gene: TRBJ2-3; d_gene: .
CDR3aa: CSVVRGNVQYF; CDR3nt: TGCAGCGTTGTCAGGGGAAACGTGCAGTACTTC; v_gene: TRBV29-1; abundance: .; j_gene: TRBJ2-7; d_gene: .
CDR3aa: CASSTSGGANEQFF; CDR3nt: TGTGCCAGCAGTACTAGCGGGGGGGCCAATGAGCAGTTCTTC; v_gene: TRBV6-5; abundance: .; j_gene: TRBJ2-1; d_gene: TRBD2
CDR3aa: CASSLRAGGEGEQYF; CDR3nt: TGTGCCAGCAGCCTCAGGGCGGGGGGAGAGGGCGAGCAGTACTTC; v_gene: TRBV9; abundance: .; j_gene: TRBJ2-7; d_gene: TRBD2
CDR3aa: CASGLVVAGLVTDTQYF; CDR3nt: TGTGCTAGTGGTTTGGTAGTGGCGGGACTGGTTACAGATACGCAGTATTTT; v_gene: TRBV12-5; abundance: .; j_gene: TRBJ2-3; d_gene: .
CDR3aa: CAWSVRGSGTTDTQYF; CDR3nt: TGTGCCTGGAGTGTCCGGGGTAGCGGGACAACAGATACGCAGTATTTT; v_gene: TRBV30; abundance: .; j_gene: TRBJ2-3; d_gene: TRBD2
CDR3aa: CASSQRQGRANYGYTF; CDR3nt: TGTGCCAGCAGCCAACGACAGGGGCGGGCTAACTATGGCTACACCTTC; v_gene: TRBV3-1/TRBV3-2; abundance: few; j_gene: TRBJ1-2; d_gene: TRBD1
CDR3aa: CASSGRTSRNTGELFF; CDR3nt: TGTGCCAGCAGTGGCCGGACTAGCAGGAACACCGGGGAGCTGTTTTTT; v_gene: TRBV6-1; abundance: few; j_gene: TRBJ2-2; d_gene: TRBD2
CDR3aa: CASSLDRGHAVSGYTF; CDR3nt: TGCGCCAGCAGCTTGGACAGGGGGCATGCGGTGAGCGGCTACACCTTC; v_gene: TRBV5-1; abundance: .; j_gene: TRBJ1-2; d_gene: TRBD1
CDR3aa: CASSWGGGYEQYF; CDR3nt: TGTGCCAGCAGTTGGGGGGGCGGCTACGAGCAGTACTTC; v_gene: TRBV6-2/TRBV6-3; abundance: few; j_gene: TRBJ2-7; d_gene: .
CDR3aa: CASSGTGQYSNQPQHF; CDR3nt: TGTGCCAGCAGTGGGACAGGGCAATATAGCAATCAGCCCCAGCATTTT; v_gene: TRBV6-6; abundance: .; j_gene: TRBJ1-5; d_gene: TRBD1
CDR3aa: CASSLDREKQYF; CDR3nt: TGTGCCAGCTCCCTGGACAGGGAAAAGCAGTACTTC; v_gene: TRBV18; abundance: .; j_gene: TRBJ2-7; d_gene: TRBD1
CDR3aa: CSASRSNQPQHF; CDR3nt: TGCAGTGCTAGTCGGAGCAATCAGCCCCAGCATTTT; v_gene: TRBV20-1; abundance: .; j_gene: TRBJ1-5; d_gene: .
CDR3aa: CASSETGGTNEKLFF; CDR3nt: TGTGCCAGCAGCGAGACAGGGGGGACTAATGAAAAACTGTTTTTT; v_gene: TRBV2; abundance: .; j_gene: TRBJ1-4; d_gene: TRBD1
CDR3aa: CASSKGRGDIQYF; CDR3nt: TGTGCCAGCAGCAAAGGGCGGGGAGACATTCAGTACTTC; v_gene: TRBV21-1; abundance: once; j_gene: TRBJ2-4; d_gene: .
CDR3aa: CASKPTGSSYNSPLHF; CDR3nt: TGCGCCAGCAAACCGACAGGGAGCTCCTATAATTCACCCCTCCACTTT; v_gene: TRBV5-1; abundance: .; j_gene: TRBJ1-6; d_gene: TRBD1
CDR3aa: CASTIGTGANYGYTF; CDR3nt: TGTGCCAGTACCATCGGGACAGGGGCTAACTATGGCTACACCTTC; v_gene: TRBV19; abundance: .; j_gene: TRBJ1-2; d_gene: TRBD1
CDR3aa: CSASKRSTGNYGYTF; CDR3nt: TGCAGTGCTAGTAAAAGATCAACAGGGAACTATGGCTACACCTTC; v_gene: TRBV20-1; abundance: .; j_gene: TRBJ1-2; d_gene: .
CDR3aa: CASSPLRDSLYEQYF; CDR3nt: TGTGCCAGCAGCCCTCTTCGGGACAGTCTCTACGAGCAGTACTTC; v_gene: TRBV6-2/TRBV6-3; abundance: .; j_gene: TRBJ2-7; d_gene: TRBD1
CDR3aa: CASSLVFRASYEQYF; CDR3nt: TGTGCCAGCAGCTTAGTCTTCAGGGCATCCTACGAGCAGTACTTC; v_gene: TRBV7-2; abundance: .; j_gene: TRBJ2-7; d_gene: .
CDR3aa: CASSQVSGRGQETQYF; CDR3nt: TGTGCCAGCAGCCAAGTTTCCGGGCGGGGTCAAGAGACCCAGTACTTC; v_gene: TRBV14; abundance: .; j_gene: TRBJ2-5; d_gene: .
CDR3aa: CASSSRALLEQYF; CDR3nt: TGTGCCAGCAGTTCCAGGGCCCTCCTCGAGCAGTACTTC; v_gene: TRBV27; abundance: .; j_gene: TRBJ2-7; d_gene: .
CDR3aa: CASSKGGLDRGLETQYF; CDR3nt: TGTGCCAGCAGCAAAGGGGGCTTGGACAGGGGTTTGGAGACCCAGTACTTC; v_gene: TRBV11-2; abundance: .; j_gene: TRBJ2-5; d_gene: TRBD1
CDR3aa: CSYRAADTQYF; CDR3nt: TGCAGCTACAGGGCCGCAGATACGCAGTATTTT; v_gene: TRBV29-1; abundance: .; j_gene: TRBJ2-3; d_gene: .
CDR3aa: CASSGRTGRNEKLFF; CDR3nt: TGTGCCAGTAGTGGGCGGACAGGCCGGAATGAAAAACTGTTTTTT; v_gene: TRBV19; abundance: .; j_gene: TRBJ1-4; d_gene: TRBD1
CDR3aa: CASSSRGNEKLFF; CDR3nt: TGCGCCAGCAGCTCCCGGGGTAATGAAAAACTGTTTTTT; v_gene: TRBV5-1; abundance: .; j_gene: TRBJ1-4; d_gene: .
CDR3aa: CASSPPWGGETEAFF; CDR3nt: TGTGCCAGCTCACCACCATGGGGGGGAGAGACTGAAGCTTTCTTT; v_gene: TRBV18; abundance: .; j_gene: TRBJ1-1; d_gene: .
CDR3aa: CASRDSLNTEAFF; CDR3nt: TGTGCCAGCAGGGACAGTTTGAACACTGAAGCTTTCTTT; v_gene: TRBV25-1; abundance: .; j_gene: TRBJ1-1; d_gene: .
CDR3aa: CASSRYPRSGISYEQYF; CDR3nt: TGTGCCAGCAGTAGATACCCTCGGTCAGGCATCTCCTACGAGCAGTACTTC; v_gene: TRBV6-6; abundance: .; j_gene: TRBJ2-7; d_gene: .
CDR3aa: CASSSLVGRSPLHF; CDR3nt: TGTGCCAGCAGCTCCTTGGTAGGGAGGTCACCCCTCCACTTT; v_gene: TRBV7-2; abundance: many; j_gene: TRBJ1-6; d_gene: .
CDR3aa: CASSRGGPQHF; CDR3nt: TGTGCCAGCAGTAGGGGGGGACCCCAGCATTTT; v_gene: TRBV12-3/TRBV12-4; abundance: .; j_gene: TRBJ1-5; d_gene: .
CDR3aa: CASTYGGQARYGYTF; CDR3nt: TGTGCCAGCACCTACGGGGGACAGGCTCGATATGGCTACACCTTC; v_gene: TRBV6-5; abundance: .; j_gene: TRBJ1-2; d_gene: TRBD1
CDR3aa: CASSPSASGPDNEQFF; CDR3nt: TGTGCCAGCAGCCCTTCCGCTAGCGGGCCCGACAATGAGCAGTTCTTC; v_gene: TRBV7-8; abundance: .; j_gene: TRBJ2-1; d_gene: TRBD2
CDR3aa: CASSDSAGPSLDETQYF; CDR3nt: TGTGCCAGCAGTGACTCGGCGGGCCCGAGCCTGGACGAGACCCAGTACTTC; v_gene: TRBV6-4; abundance: .; j_gene: TRBJ2-5; d_gene: .
CDR3aa: CSLGGDYSYNEQFF; CDR3nt: TGCAGCCTGGGGGGGGACTACTCCTACAATGAGCAGTTCTTC; v_gene: TRBV29-1; abundance: .; j_gene: TRBJ2-1; d_gene: TRBD2
CDR3aa: CASSPAGGLQETQYF; CDR3nt: TGCGCCAGCAGCCCTGCGGGAGGCCTCCAAGAGACCCAGTACTTC; v_gene: TRBV4-3; abundance: .; j_gene: TRBJ2-5; d_gene: TRBD2
CDR3aa: CASSLGHAGRSLETQYF; CDR3nt: TGTGCCAGCAGCTTAGGCCACGCAGGGAGGAGTTTGGAGACCCAGTACTTC; v_gene: TRBV11-2; abundance: .; j_gene: TRBJ2-5; d_gene: .
CDR3aa: CASSYAGSYSNQPQHF; CDR3nt: TGTGCCAGCAGTTACGCGGGGTCGTATAGCAATCAGCCCCAGCATTTT; v_gene: TRBV6-2/TRBV6-3; abundance: .; j_gene: TRBJ1-5; d_gene: .
CDR3aa: CASFPGGTTVSQYF; CDR3nt: TGCGCCAGCTTCCCAGGTGGGACTACTGTCTCGCAGTATTTT; v_gene: TRBV5-1; abundance: .; j_gene: TRBJ2-3; d_gene: TRBD2
CDR3aa: CASSLAGGNTEAFF; CDR3nt: TGTGCCAGCAGCTTAGCAGGGGGTAACACTGAAGCTTTCTTT; v_gene: TRBV7-9; abundance: .; j_gene: TRBJ1-1; d_gene: .
CDR3aa: CASTGGRDYEQYF; CDR3nt: TGTGCCAGCACCGGCGGGAGGGACTACGAGCAGTACTTC; v_gene: TRBV7-9; abundance: .; j_gene: TRBJ2-7; d_gene: TRBD2
CDR3aa: CSAQGTAADTQYF; CDR3nt: TGCAGCGCCCAAGGGACTGCTGCAGATACGCAGTATTTT; v_gene: TRBV29-1; abundance: few; j_gene: TRBJ2-3; d_gene: .
CDR3aa: CASSLAGDRGGPIEQFF; CDR3nt: TGTGCCAGCAGCTTAGCGGGGGACAGGGGAGGCCCAATCGAGCAGTTCTTC; v_gene: TRBV7-6; abundance: .; j_gene: TRBJ2-1; d_gene: TRBD1
CDR3aa: CASSISGDTEAFF; CDR3nt: TGTGCCAGTAGTATCTCCGGGGACACTGAAGCTTTCTTT; v_gene: TRBV19; abundance: .; j_gene: TRBJ1-1; d_gene: .
CDR3aa: CASSWGGSGDYGYTF; CDR3nt: TGTGCCAGCAGCTGGGGAGGTTCCGGCGACTATGGCTACACCTTC; v_gene: TRBV5-6; abundance: .; j_gene: TRBJ1-2; d_gene: .
CDR3aa: CASSFTGTSGTTGELFF; CDR3nt: TGCGCCAGCAGCTTCACCGGGACTAGCGGAACCACCGGGGAGCTGTTTTTT; v_gene: TRBV5-1; abundance: .; j_gene: TRBJ2-2; d_gene: TRBD2
CDR3aa: CASSAGQASNQPQHF; CDR3nt: TGCGCCAGCAGTGCGGGACAGGCTAGCAATCAGCCCCAGCATTTT; v_gene: TRBV10-2; abundance: .; j_gene: TRBJ1-5; d_gene: TRBD1
CDR3aa: CASSYDRMVPPEQYF; CDR3nt: TGTGCCAGCAGTTATGACAGGATGGTCCCTCCCGAGCAGTACTTC; v_gene: TRBV6-5; abundance: .; j_gene: TRBJ2-7; d_gene: .
CDR3aa: CASSVGLTNEKLFF; CDR3nt: TGTGCCAGCAGTGTCGGGTTAACTAATGAAAAACTGTTTTTT; v_gene: TRBV27; abundance: .; j_gene: TRBJ1-4; d_gene: .
CDR3aa: CASSSQGDSPLHF; CDR3nt: TGTGCCAGCAGCTCACAGGGAGACTCACCCCTCCACTTT; v_gene: TRBV7-9; abundance: .; j_gene: TRBJ1-6; d_gene: .
CDR3aa: CASSVGRDGNTIYF; CDR3nt: TGTGCCAGCAGCGTAGGCAGGGATGGAAACACCATATATTTT; v_gene: TRBV9; abundance: once; j_gene: TRBJ1-3; d_gene: .
CDR3aa: CATSSLIAGDNNEQFF; CDR3nt: TGTGCCACCAGTTCCCTTATAGCGGGAGACAACAATGAGCAGTTCTTC; v_gene: TRBV24-1; abundance: .; j_gene: TRBJ2-1; d_gene: TRBD2
CDR3aa: CASSVATSGREEQYF; CDR3nt: TGTGCCAGCAGCGTAGCTACTAGCGGGAGGGAGGAGCAGTACTTC; v_gene: TRBV9; abundance: few; j_gene: TRBJ2-7; d_gene: TRBD2
CDR3aa: CATSETVLLTGELFF; CDR3nt: TGTGCCACCAGTGAGACAGTCCTTTTAACCGGGGAGCTGTTTTTT; v_gene: TRBV24-1; abundance: .; j_gene: TRBJ2-2; d_gene: .
CDR3aa: CASSLDGGGGEKLFF; CDR3nt: TGTGCCAGCAGCTTAGATGGGGGGGGCGGTGAAAAACTGTTTTTT; v_gene: TRBV11-2; abundance: .; j_gene: TRBJ1-4; d_gene: .
CDR3aa: CASSLRGFGYTF; CDR3nt: TGTGCCAGCAGTTTAAGAGGGTTTGGCTACACCTTC; v_gene: TRBV28; abundance: .; j_gene: TRBJ1-2; d_gene: .